These 3 T cell receptor beta chains share one sample of origin, sequenced in a study of blood T cell repertoires in COVID-19. The assay was immunoSEQ multiplex PCR, and TCRdb's table has in-frame clones only and misses some. The table includes about 100,000 clones, more than 85% detected once. Source material: peripheral blood. These receptors came from a man aged 30 to 39 in a cohort sampled during active COVID-19.

This chain connects TRBV12-3 or TRBV12-4 to TRBJ2-4; D might be TRBD2 (5 bases). This CDR3 is built from 13 residues. V was trimmed by 5 bases and J by 8 bases, leaving 13 bases between them. CDR3 nucleotide sequence: TGTGCCAGCAGTCGGGAAACACGGTACATTCAGTACTTC. Amino acid sequence: CASSRETRYIQYF.

The rearrangement uses TRBV6-5 and TRBJ1-2, with D uncertain. CDR3 length equals 13 residues. From germline, CDR1 is MNHEY and CDR2 SVGAGI. Trimming took off 5 bases at V and 8 bases at J, with 15 bases between the two ends. In DNA form, the CDR3 reads TGTGCCAGCAGTCTCACGATAGCCACGGGCTACACCTTC. Residues: CASSLTIATGYTF.

This chain links TRBV27 with TRBJ1-5; D remains ambiguous. Germline values: CDR1 MNHEY, CDR2 SMNVEV (reference sequence). Trimming pared 5 bases from V and 1 base from J, leaving 12 bases between. The CDR3 extends over 15 amino acids. CDR3 in amino acids: CASSTRGRSNQPQHF. CDR3 sequence (DNA): TGTGCCAGCAGTACCCGGGGAAGGAGCAATCAGCCCCAGCATTTT.